The text below deals with one T cell receptor (beta chain). Its antigen is currently unknown. TCRdb reprocessed the multiplex PCR reads via MiXCR and lists one record per CDR3 protein. The profile shows 90,000 to 120,000 distinct CDR3 sequences, 21% of them singletons. Trimming cost V 4 bases and J 3 bases, with 16 bases left between them. The germline V gene encodes CDR1 DFQATT and CDR2 SNEGSKA (reference sequence). The CDR3 covers 14 residues. This specimen comes from a study of breast tumors, draining lymph nodes, adjacent tissues. The lymph nodes were axillary draining lymph nodes from breast cancer patients. Overall study findings and caveats: Tumor repertoires ranked between lymph nodes and nontumor tissue in diversity, with V and J gene preferences. Findings are consistent with lymph node origin and intratumoral expansion of most tumor T cells.

The TCR originated in a female donor with breast cancer. Some clones in this sample may be carry-over from other donors' samples. Sequenced sample: axillary lymph node tissue. V and J are TRBV20-1 and TRBJ2-7; the D gene is possibly TRBD1 (5 bases). CDR3 residues: CSANVQGTSYEQYF. The CDR3 DNA reads as TGCAGTGCTAATGTCCAGGGCACCAGCTACGAGCAGTACTTC.